Listed here are 28 T cell receptor beta chains from one sample, sequenced in a study of immune evolution from preneoplasia to lung adenocarcinoma. Assay used: immunoSEQ multiplex PCR; TCRdb lists only in-frame clones, some missing. The sample consists of 37,000 or so clones, 74% of them appearing once. The source material was FFPE invasive lung adenocarcinoma tissue. The receptors derive from a person in their 60s with lung adenocarcinoma.

This chain connects TRBV5-8 to TRBJ2-7; 8 bases map to TRBD2. The V segment lost 4 bases and the J segment 1 base; nucleotides outside the gene matches: 13. CDR3 length: 17 residues. Looked up from germline, CDR1 is SGHTS and CDR2 is YDEGEE. The CDR3 nucleotides are TGTGCCAGCAGCCCGGGGGGGCTAGCGGAAATTTCCTACGAGCAGTACTTC. Amino acid sequence: CASSPGGLAEISYEQYF. Full variable domain (missing parts from reference TRBV5-8 and TRBJ2-7): EAGVTQSPTHLIKTRGQQATLRCSPISGHTSVYWYQQALGLGLQFLLWYDEGEERNRGNFPPRFSGRQFPNYSSELNVNALELEDSALYLCASSPGGLAEISYEQYFGPGTRLTVT.

This chain uses TRBV11-2 with TRBJ2-2; D may be TRBD1 or TRBD2 (7 bases each). This CDR3 is 15 amino acids long. V was clipped by 5 bases and J by 4 bases, with 14 bases between them. Germline V gene sequence: CDR1 SGHAT, CDR2 FQNNGV. The DNA for the CDR3 is TGTGCCAGCAGCCTCAGGGGGGGCGTCACCGGGGAGCTGTTTTTT. Translated: CASSLRGGVTGELFF.

This clone was seen many times. V usage is TRBV5-6 and J usage is TRBJ2-1; weak D call: TRBD1 (5 bases). CDR1 is SGHDT and CDR2 is YYEEEE in the germline V gene. V lost 2 bases and J lost 10, with 7 bases in between. This CDR3 contains 11 residues. The DNA of the CDR3 is TGTGCCAGCAGCTTCCGGACAGAGCAGTTCTTC. Its protein product is CASSFRTEQFF.

The J gene is TRBJ1-2, the V gene TRBV18, with 7 bases lining up with TRBD1. The J segment lost 1 base and the V segment lost 2 bases, leaving 4 bases of the junction unmatched. The CDR3 sequence is 15 residues long. Germline V lookup: CDR1 KGHSH, CDR2 LQKENI. The CDR3 spells CASSPKGAVNYGYTF. CDR3 DNA: TGTGCCAGCTCACCAAAGGGGGCAGTTAACTATGGCTACACCTTC.

Note on this clone: Other DNA variants within this sample encode the same CDR3. The gene calls are TRBV5-4 and TRBJ2-3; unclear D gene. CDR1 and CDR2 (germline): SGHNT, YYREEE (reference sequence). The germline V and J ends were trimmed by 1 base and 6 bases, with 6 bases remaining between them. The CDR3 loop spans 12 amino acids. The CDR3 region has the DNA TGTGCCAGCAGCTTGTCCACCGATACGCAGTATTTT. Protein: CASSLSTDTQYF.

The chain combines TRBV7-7 with TRBJ2-7; TRBD2 aligns across 8 bases. Germline-derived CDR1 and CDR2 are SSHAT and FNYEAQ (reference sequence). The CDR3 is 13 residues long. V trimming: 5 bases; J trimming: 6 bases; junction bases outside the gene matches: 6. CDR3 coding DNA: TGTGCCAGCAGCCTAGATGCGGGAGGCGAGCAGTACTTC. It encodes CASSLDAGGEQYF.

This clone appeared a few times. In DNA, the CDR3 is TGTGCCTGGAAGGCTCCAGCCCAAGAGACCCAGTACTTC. Amino acid sequence: CAWKAPAQETQYF. J is TRBJ2-5 and V is TRBV30, with D unclear. Trimming took 4 bases from V and 1 from J, leaving 10 bases between them. Germline V gives CDR1 GTSNPN, CDR2 SVGIG (reference sequence). The CDR3 sequence is 13 residues long.

The chain employs TRBV7-9 and TRBJ2-7, with 8 bases fitting TRBD1. Germline V gene lookup returns CDR1 SEHNR and CDR2 FQNEAQ (reference sequence). CDR3 length: 14 amino acids. V gave up 3 bases and J gave up 1 base; unmatched junction bases: 2. In DNA, the CDR3 is TGTGCCAGCAGCTTGGGACAGGAGTCCTACGAGCAGTACTTC. This gives the protein CASSLGQESYEQYF.

This sequence joins TRBV18 and TRBJ2-7; either TRBD1 or TRBD2 may fit D (5 bases each). V gave up 0 bases and J gave up 3 bases, with 12 bases separating them. The CDR3 contains 15 residues. CDR1 is KGHSH and CDR2 is LQKENI in the germline V gene. CDR3 loop: CASSPPGLALYEQYF. The CDR3 nucleotides are TGTGCCAGCTCACCACCGGGGCTAGCTCTCTACGAGCAGTACTTC.

The gene calls are TRBV6-6 and TRBJ2-7; possibly TRBD2 for D (5 bases). The CDR3 is 14 amino acids. Germline CDR1 MNHNY, CDR2 SVGAGI (reference sequence). The V end was cut by 6 bases, the J end by 0 bases, with 12 bases between. The CDR3 sequence: CASRGRESSYEQYF. For the CDR3, the DNA is TGTGCCAGCAGAGGCCGGGAAAGCTCCTACGAGCAGTACTTC.

The chain has TRBV19 and TRBJ1-4; 7 bases are shared with TRBD1. The CDR3 is 13 amino acids. V lost 10 bases to trimming and J lost 5 bases; unmatched junction nucleotides: 7. The germline V gene encodes CDR1 LNHDA and CDR2 SQIVND (reference sequence). The CDR3 coding sequence is TGTGCCACTGCCGGGACAGCAAATGAAAAACTGTTTTTT. The encoded protein is CATAGTANEKLFF.

The CDR3 DNA sequence: TGTGCCAGCAGCCCGGAGGTAGGACTCCTGGCAAATGAGCAGTTCTTC. Translated, it gives CASSPEVGLLANEQFF. The genes are TRBV4-2 and TRBJ2-1, with a tentative D call TRBD2 (5 bases). Germline V gene data show CDR1 as LGHNA and CDR2 as YNFKEQ. This CDR3 has 16 residues. Deletions cut 4 bases from V and 7 bases from J, with 20 bases between.

The rearrangement links TRBV18 to TRBJ2-3; 9 bases fit TRBD1. From germline, CDR1 is KGHSH and CDR2 LQKENI. V lost 3 bases to trimming and J lost 2 bases; unmatched junction nucleotides: 9. The CDR3 is made up of 17 amino acids. The CDR3 sequence is CASSPPTGGADTDTQYF. CDR3 sequence (DNA): TGTGCCAGCTCACCCCCCACAGGGGGCGCCGACACAGATACGCAGTATTTT.

CDR3 bases: TGTGCCAGCAGCCCCCGAGCATCCAATCAGCCCCAGCATTTT. It encodes CASSPRASNQPQHF. The chain has TRBV7-2 and TRBJ1-5; D not resolved. The germline V gene has CDR1 SGHTA and CDR2 FQGNSA. The CDR3 is 14 residues long. Trimming stripped 5 bases from V and 3 bases from J, with 11 bases between.

This clone was observed a few times. This chain joins TRBV27 and TRBJ2-7; TRBD2 is a possible D gene (6 bases). The germline CDR1 and CDR2 sequences are MNHEY and SMNVEV (reference sequence). The CDR3 is 16 amino acids. V was clipped by 1 base and J by 0 bases, with 13 bases between them. The CDR3 coding sequence is TGTGCCAGCAGTTTATATGAGGAGGGATACTCCTACGAGCAGTACTTC. Translated, it gives CASSLYEEGYSYEQYF.

The chain joins TRBV30 to TRBJ1-5; a weak D match, TRBD1 (6 bases). V lost 2 bases to trimming and J lost 5 bases, with 16 bases between them. The CDR3 length is 15 residues. Looked up from germline, CDR1 is GTSNPN and CDR2 is SVGIG (reference sequence). The CDR3 DNA reads TGTGCCTGGAGTTATAGAGGGGGAGGCGATCAGCCCCAGCATTTT. This encodes CAWSYRGGGDQPQHF.

The V gene is TRBV12-5, the J gene TRBJ2-3; 7 nucleotides line up with TRBD2. This CDR3 is built from 16 residues. The germline gives CDR1 LGHNT, CDR2 FRNRAP. V was pared by 5 bases and J by 0 bases, with 8 bases of the junction left unmatched. The CDR3, as DNA: TGTGCTAGTGGTCCCGGACTAGAGAGGAGCACAGATACGCAGTATTTT. It specifies CASGPGLERSTDTQYF.

The rearrangement joins TRBV30 to TRBJ1-4, with D perhaps matching TRBD1 (6 bases). The CDR3 covers 13 residues. Per the germline V gene, CDR1 is GTSNPN and CDR2 is SVGIG (reference sequence). Trimming cost V 2 bases and J 6 bases, with 10 bases left between them. The CDR3 sequence: CAWSRGGDEKLFF. CDR3 bases: TGTGCCTGGAGTAGAGGGGGAGATGAAAAACTGTTTTTT.

The chain employs TRBV6-4 and TRBJ2-2, with unresolved D. The V and J ends lost 0 bases and 3 bases respectively, with 5 bases between them. CDR1 and CDR2 from the germline V gene are MRHNA and SNTAGT. This CDR3 has 14 residues. As DNA, the CDR3 is TGTGCCAGCAGTGACTCGATAGACACCGGGGAGCTGTTTTTT. Translation: CASSDSIDTGELFF.

V is TRBV18 and J is TRBJ2-2, with 7 bases fitting TRBD1. This CDR3 is 14 amino acids long. V lost 4 bases to trimming and J lost 4 bases; unmatched junction nucleotides: 3. Per the germline V gene, CDR1 is KGHSH and CDR2 is LQKENI. Written as DNA, the CDR3 is TGTGCCAGCTCACTACAGGGGCGCACCGGGGAGCTGTTTTTT. Amino acid sequence: CASSLQGRTGELFF. The full variable domain, with the rest looked up from reference TRBV18 and TRBJ2-2, is NAGVMQNPRHLVRRRGQEARLRCSPMKGHSHVYWYRQLPEEGLKFMVYLQKENIIDESGMPKERFSAEFPKEGPSILRIQQVVRGDSAAYFCASSLQGRTGELFFGEGSRLTVL.

As for this clone: The same CDR3 is also encoded by other DNA sequences in this sample. The genes are TRBV7-2 and TRBJ2-1; D perhaps matches TRBD1 (6 bases). V was cut by 3 bases and J by 4 bases, with 7 bases left in between. This CDR3 is 13 amino acids long. Germline V lookup: CDR1 SGHTA, CDR2 FQGNSA. CDR3 coding DNA: TGTGCCAGCAGCTTGCAGGGGTACAATGAGCAGTTCTTC. Residues: CASSLQGYNEQFF.

The CDR3 DNA reads as TGTGCCAGCAGTGAGCCCAGGGGCTCCACCGGGGAGCTGTTTTTT. Its protein product is CASSEPRGSTGELFF. This chain links TRBV25-1 with TRBJ2-2; tentatively, D is TRBD1 (6 bases). The CDR3 has 15 residues. CDR1 is MGHDK, CDR2 SYGVNS, per germline. V was trimmed by 3 bases and J by 4 bases, leaving 12 bases between them.

The rearrangement joins TRBV7-3 to TRBJ2-3; TRBD1 matches at 7 bases. There are 14 residues in the CDR3. J gave up 6 bases and V 5 bases, and 8 bases lay outside the gene matches. The germline V gene encodes CDR1 SGHTA and CDR2 FQGTGA. For the CDR3, the DNA is TGTGCCAGCAGCCACAGGGACAGACTCGATACGCAGTATTTT. This codes for CASSHRDRLDTQYF.

The chain is built from TRBV5-1 and TRBJ1-5; D is perhaps TRBD1 (5 bases). The CDR3 spans 14 residues. With 4 bases removed from V and 5 bases from J, the gap between germline ends came to 13 bases. Germline V gene data show CDR1 as SGHRS and CDR2 as YFSETQ. The chain's CDR3 is CASSLGGSDQPQHF. The DNA of the CDR3 is TGCGCCAGCAGCCTGGGGGGGTCGGATCAGCCCCAGCATTTT.

This clone was seen only a few times. The CDR3 is CASSGTFSGELFF. For the CDR3, the DNA is TGTGCCAGCAGCGGGACTTTCTCCGGGGAGCTGTTTTTT. V gene TRBV9 combines with J gene TRBJ2-2; the D gene is possibly TRBD2 (5 bases). This CDR3 is built from 13 residues. From germline, CDR1 is SGDLS and CDR2 YYNGEE. Deletions cut 3 bases from V and 6 bases from J, with 9 bases between.

The rearrangement uses TRBV19 and TRBJ1-5; D gene unclear. Germline V lookup: CDR1 LNHDA, CDR2 SQIVND (reference sequence). Trimming took 3 bases from V and 5 from J, leaving 8 bases between them. This CDR3 is built from 13 residues. Here the CDR3 DNA reads TGTGCCAGTAGTATCGGGTTTTATCAGCCCCAGCATTTT. Encoded protein: CASSIGFYQPQHF.

The CDR3 loop is CASSYQGGIQETQYF. DNA for the CDR3: TGTGCCAGCAGTTACCAGGGCGGGATTCAAGAGACCCAGTACTTC. V and J are TRBV6-4 and TRBJ2-5; a weak D match, TRBD2 (6 bases). The germline CDR1 and CDR2 sequences are MRHNA and SNTAGT. With 5 bases removed from V and 2 bases from J, the gap between germline ends came to 15 bases. The CDR3 has 15 amino acids.

J is TRBJ2-1 and V is TRBV2; no definite D call. V lost 5 bases and J lost 6, with 5 bases in between. The CDR3 totals 11 residues. CDR1 and CDR2 (germline): SNHLY, FYNNEI. The chain's CDR3 is CASSQFNEQFF. CDR3 sequence (DNA): TGTGCCAGCAGTCAATTCAATGAGCAGTTCTTC.